This T cell receptor (beta chain) is from a study of CD8 T cells in ankylosing spondylitis. Quantitative 5'-RACE with molecular barcodes was used to make the TCR beta libraries. Each CDR3 protein is one row after TCRdb ran MiXCR on the 5' RACE reads. The sample yields 350,000 to 450,000 distinct CDR3 sequences, 20% to 25% seen once. Germline assignment: CDR1 SEHNR and CDR2 FQNEAQ (reference sequence). The CDR3 covers 16 residues. V was shortened by 2 bases and J by 1 base, with 11 bases between the two germline ends. The chain is built from TRBV7-9 and TRBJ2-2; D might be TRBD1 or TRBD2, each matching 5 bases. The clonotype originates from a male donor with ankylosing spondylitis or in good health (not recorded which). Specimen: blood, either unsorted or a sorted T cell fraction (not recorded which). The CDR3 region has the DNA TGTGCCAGCAGCTTACTTCTGGGGGAGAACACCGGGGAGCTGTTTTTT. Translation: CASSLLLGENTGELFF.